This T cell receptor beta chain came from a study of blood T cells in healthy people across ages. The CDR3 consists of 17 residues. The germline gives CDR1 SGHRS, CDR2 YFSETQ. V was clipped by 2 bases and J by 5 bases; unmatched bases: 10. The use of a sample-barcoded 5' primer and a J-beta primer mix characterized a second PCR of roughly 6 to 11 cycles. MiXCR, applied by TCRdb to the 5' RACE reads, yields one record per CDR3 protein. The sample lists approximately 900,000 distinct CDR3 sequences, approximately 32% occurring once. The sample was also linked to a second study, of T cells of mothers and their children.

This receptor was taken from a woman aged 40 to 49 in good health. The chain links TRBV5-1 to TRBJ1-1, with TRBD1 matching 12 bases. The sequencing sample was made of blood. The CDR3 protein is CASSFGTGGGRQTEAFF. For the CDR3, the DNA is TGCGCCAGCAGCTTCGGGACAGGGGGCGGAAGACAGACTGAAGCTTTCTTT.